This T cell receptor (beta chain) was recovered during a study of control samples from healthy donors and cancer patients. V was pared by 1 base and J by 0 bases, with 9 bases between. The CDR3 runs to 15 residues. The germline gives CDR1 SGDLS, CDR2 YYNGEE. Profiling relied on immunoSEQ multiplex PCR, and the TCRdb table lists in-frame clones only, not all of them. The data hold tens of thousands of clones, with 85% observed a single time. The clonotype comes from a young man in good health. Sequencing input: blood. The rearrangement joins TRBV9 to TRBJ2-3; the D call may be TRBD1 or TRBD2 (6 bases each). The CDR3 region is CASSVRRGSTDTQYF. CDR3 DNA: TGTGCCAGCAGCGTAAGGAGGGGGAGCACAGATACGCAGTATTTT.